The 22 T cell receptor beta chains reported below all come from one sample, sequenced in a study of blood T cells in healthy people across ages. A J-beta primer mix and a sample-barcoded 5' primer were used in a second PCR of about 7 to 12 cycles. MiXCR, run by TCRdb on the 5' RACE reads, gives a single entry per CDR3 protein. Among around 800,000 distinct CDR3 sequences, under 55% were seen once, and the ten largest hold roughly 19%. Source material: blood. The receptors originated from a man aged 60 to 69 in good health.

The V gene is TRBV7-2, the J gene TRBJ2-3, with TRBD2 as a possible D gene (5 bases). This CDR3 comprises 16 residues. Trimming removed 2 bases at V and 2 bases at J, with 14 bases between. From germline, CDR1 is SGHTA and CDR2 FQGNSA. The DNA of the CDR3 is TGTGCCAGCAGCTTACTCGGGGAAGTTGACACAGATACGCAGTATTTT. This encodes CASSLLGEVDTDTQYF. Supplemented by reference TRBV7-2 and TRBJ2-3, the full variable domain reads GAGVSQSPSNKVTEKGKDVELRCDPISGHTALYWYRQSLGQGLEFLIYFQGNSAPDKSGLPSDRFSAERTGGSVSTLTIQRTQQEDSAVYLCASSLLGEVDTDTQYFGPGTRLTVL.

This clonotype was counted only a few times. The rearrangement joins TRBV6-2 or TRBV6-3 to TRBJ2-1; 13 bases are shared with TRBD2. Per germline, CDR1 MNHEY and CDR2 SVGEGT. The V and J ends lost 6 bases and 9 bases, in that order; junction bases with no gene match: 8. CDR3 size: 15 residues. In DNA, the CDR3 is TGTGCCAGCAGATCCACTAGCGGGGGGGCCGGTGAGCAGTTCTTC. It yields the protein CASRSTSGGAGEQFF.

This chain uses TRBV7-2 with TRBJ2-1; 7 bases are a match to TRBD1. The length of the CDR3 is 13 residues. Per germline, CDR1 SGHTA and CDR2 FQGNSA. CDR3: CAGSLGGPNEQFF. CDR3 nucleotides: TGTGCTGGCAGCTTAGGGGGCCCCAATGAGCAGTTCTTC.

This chain links TRBV14 with TRBJ1-1; TRBD1 is a possible D gene (6 bases). The CDR3 consists of 15 residues. Germline CDR1 SGHDN, CDR2 FVKESK. V lost 1 base and J 4 bases, leaving 13 bases between the germline ends. DNA of the CDR3: TGTGCCAGCAGCCAAGGCAACAGGGTCAGCACTGAAGCTTTCTTT. Encoded protein: CASSQGNRVSTEAFF.

V is TRBV6-5 and J is TRBJ2-7; 10 bases match TRBD2. The CDR3 runs 20 residues. Germline trimming cut 4 bases from V and 3 bases from J; bases unmatched to any gene: 21. Germline lookup yields CDR1 MNHEY and CDR2 SVGAGI. CDR3 nucleotides: TGTGCCAGCAGTTCTTCCACAACTACTAGCGGGGACTTTAATCGCTACGAGCAGTACTTC. Translated, it gives CASSSSTTTSGDFNRYEQYF.

The V call is TRBV11-2, the J call TRBJ2-5, with D maybe TRBD1 (5 bases). The CDR3 runs to 15 residues. In germline, CDR1 is SGHAT, CDR2 FQNNGV. Deletions cut 5 bases from V and 5 bases from J, with 18 bases between. The CDR3 region is CASSLRGVVLETQYF. The CDR3 DNA follows: TGTGCCAGCAGCCTAAGGGGCGTGGTCTTGGAGACCCAGTACTTC.

This chain connects TRBV20-1 to TRBJ1-2; a weak D match, TRBD1 (6 bases). Per the germline V gene, CDR1 is DFQATT and CDR2 is SNEGSKA (reference sequence). This CDR3 contains 14 residues. Trimming stripped 5 bases from V and 7 bases from J, with 20 bases between. This CDR3 reads CSAPSGAGVIGYTF. DNA of the CDR3: TGCAGTGCTCCTTCCGGGGCAGGGGTCATTGGCTACACCTTC.

At least ten counts were recorded for this clonotype. The chain couples TRBV11-2 to TRBJ2-1; no firm D call. V was pared by 1 base and J by 4 bases, with 8 bases between. The V gene's germline CDR1 is SGHAT and CDR2 FQNNGV. CDR3 size: 14 residues. CDR3 amino acids: CASSLASFYNEQFF. CDR3 coding DNA: TGTGCCAGCAGCTTAGCCAGCTTTTACAATGAGCAGTTCTTC.

This chain connects TRBV20-1 to TRBJ1-6; the D is unclear. V dropped 3 bases and J dropped 11 bases, with 20 bases sitting between them. Germline lookup yields CDR1 DFQATT and CDR2 SNEGSKA (reference sequence). The CDR3 has 15 amino acids. The CDR3 DNA reads as TGCAGTGCTAGGAACCCCGGAAGATTGGGTCCACCCCTCCACTTT. It translates to CSARNPGRLGPPLHF.

This clonotype has more than one count but fewer than ten. This chain joins TRBV6-6 and TRBJ1-5, with D uncertain. The CDR3 is 13 residues long. Germline loops: CDR1 MNHNY, CDR2 SVGAGI (reference sequence). Deletions cut 2 bases from V and 7 bases from J, with 9 bases between. CDR3 nucleotides: TGTGCCAGCAGTTACGTTGGAGAGCAGCCCCAGCATTTT. Its protein product is CASSYVGEQPQHF.

Only a few counts were recorded for this clonotype. The chain links TRBV7-3 to TRBJ2-5; 7 nucleotides align to TRBD2. Germline V gene data show CDR1 as SGHTA and CDR2 as FQGTGA. V shed 2 bases and J 6 bases; nucleotides not matched to a gene: 6. This CDR3 is 14 amino acids long. The CDR3 region is CASSLEGRGKTQYF. The CDR3 region has the DNA TGTGCCAGCAGCTTAGAAGGGCGGGGGAAGACCCAGTACTTC. The variable domain in full, completed from reference TRBV7-3 and TRBJ2-5, reads GAGVSQTPSNKVTEKGKYVELRCDPISGHTALYWYRQSLGQGPEFLIYFQGTGAADDSGLPNDRFFAVRPEGSVSTLKIQRTERGDSAVYLCASSLEGRGKTQYFGPGTRLLVL.

This clonotype was seen only once. This chain uses TRBV7-2 with TRBJ2-2; D call uncertain. Trimming took off 2 bases at V and 7 bases at J, with 14 bases between the two ends. This CDR3 spans 15 amino acids. Germline V gene data show CDR1 as SGHTA and CDR2 as FQGNSA. The CDR3 sequence is CTSSLISGYIGELFF. CDR3 in DNA: TGTACCAGCAGCTTAATCTCCGGATACATCGGGGAGCTGTTTTTT.

This clonotype was observed at least ten times. This chain links TRBV6-2 or TRBV6-3 with TRBJ2-1; TRBD1 agrees at 7 bases. Germline loops: CDR1 MNHEY, CDR2 SVGEGT. The CDR3 contains 15 residues. V was clipped by 2 bases and J by 3 bases; unmatched bases: 4. In nucleotides, the CDR3 is TGTGCCAGCAGTTACGGGGACAGAATCTACAATGAGCAGTTCTTC. It yields the protein CASSYGDRIYNEQFF.

This chain connects TRBV5-1 to TRBJ2-7, with a tentative D call TRBD2 (5 bases). The CDR3 is made up of 13 amino acids. V dropped 4 bases and J dropped 2 bases, with 10 bases sitting between them. In germline, CDR1 is SGHRS, CDR2 YFSETQ. CDR3 coding DNA: TGCGCCAGCAGCACCGGGGAGCCCTACGAGCAGTACTTC. This sequence encodes CASSTGEPYEQYF. The complete variable domain, with remaining parts taken from reference TRBV5-1 and TRBJ2-7, reads KAGVTQTPRYLIKTRGQQVTLSCSPISGHRSVSWYQQTPGQGLQFLFEYFSETQRNKGNFPGRFSGRQFSNSRSEMNVSTLELGDSALYLCASSTGEPYEQYFGPGTRLTVT.

The chain joins TRBV29-1 to TRBJ2-1; the D is unclear. Germline lookup yields CDR1 SQVTM and CDR2 ANQGSEA. V was trimmed by 3 bases and J by 3 bases, leaving 12 bases between them. This CDR3 has 14 residues. The CDR3 DNA reads as TGCAGCGTTGAGTCGGGTCATAACTACAATGAGCAGTTCTTC. Encoded protein: CSVESGHNYNEQFF.

In nucleotides, the CDR3 is TGTGCCAGCAGTGGCAGCTTGGGGCCTGCCTACAATGAGCAGTACTTC. Translated, it gives CASSGSLGPAYNEQYF. V usage is TRBV12-3 or TRBV12-4 and J usage is TRBJ2-5, with a tentative D call TRBD1 (5 bases). Trimming took 5 bases from V and 11 from J, leaving 27 bases between them. This CDR3 comprises 16 residues.

This rearrangement joins TRBV7-2 to TRBJ1-5; 11 positions match TRBD1. This CDR3 region has 16 residues. Germline-derived CDR1 and CDR2 are SGHTA and FQGNSA. Trimming cost V 5 bases and J 4 bases; bases outside gene matches: 7. As DNA, the CDR3 is TGTGCCAGCAGCGTCTTCGGGACAGGGGGTAATCAGCCCCAGCATTTT. Encoded protein: CASSVFGTGGNQPQHF.

Points on this clonotype: This sequence may be a read error, since a much larger clone differs from it by one base. This chain uses TRBV10-3 with TRBJ1-2, with D hard to call. The CDR3 is 13 residues long. Germline V gene lookup returns CDR1 ENHRY and CDR2 SYGVKD. CDR3 sequence: CAVSAGPNYGYTF. CDR3 nucleotides: TGTGCCGTCAGTGCCGGCCCTAACTATGGCTACACCTTC.

J is TRBJ2-7 and V is TRBV5-1, with 8 bases identical to TRBD1. Germline trimming cut 1 base from V and 10 bases from J; bases unmatched to any gene: 10. The CDR3 length is 14 residues. In germline, CDR1 is SGHRS, CDR2 YFSETQ. CDR3 nucleotides: TGCGCCAGCAGCTTGATGGGACAGGATCGGACTCAGTACTTC. Its translation: CASSLMGQDRTQYF.

V is TRBV6-2 or TRBV6-3 and J is TRBJ2-1, with TRBD1 as a possible D gene (6 bases). Germline CDR1 and CDR2: MNHEY and SVGEGT. The ends were cut back, 5 bases at V and 6 bases at J, with 26 bases in the middle. The CDR3 is made up of 18 amino acids. The CDR3 sequence: CASSHDRSVGQSANEQFF. The CDR3 DNA reads TGTGCCAGCAGTCACGACAGGTCAGTCGGCCAGTCCGCCAATGAGCAGTTCTTC.

The rearrangement links TRBV5-6 to TRBJ1-1; the D is unclear. The germline V and J ends were trimmed by 5 bases and 4 bases, with 12 bases remaining between them. In germline, CDR1 is SGHDT, CDR2 YYEEEE. This CDR3 contains 13 residues. Written as DNA, the CDR3 is TGTGCCAGCAGTTTCTCATTGAGCACTGAAGCTTTCTTT. Translated, it gives CASSFSLSTEAFF.

A few counts support this clonotype. The V gene is TRBV3-1, the J gene TRBJ2-5; possibly TRBD2 for D (5 bases). Germline V gives CDR1 LGHDT, CDR2 YNNKEL (reference sequence). Trimming took off 4 bases at V and 2 bases at J, with 11 bases between the two ends. The CDR3 length is 14 residues. CDR3 residues: CASSRAPGQETQYF. CDR3 DNA: TGTGCCAGCAGCCGCGCCCCGGGACAAGAGACCCAGTACTTC.